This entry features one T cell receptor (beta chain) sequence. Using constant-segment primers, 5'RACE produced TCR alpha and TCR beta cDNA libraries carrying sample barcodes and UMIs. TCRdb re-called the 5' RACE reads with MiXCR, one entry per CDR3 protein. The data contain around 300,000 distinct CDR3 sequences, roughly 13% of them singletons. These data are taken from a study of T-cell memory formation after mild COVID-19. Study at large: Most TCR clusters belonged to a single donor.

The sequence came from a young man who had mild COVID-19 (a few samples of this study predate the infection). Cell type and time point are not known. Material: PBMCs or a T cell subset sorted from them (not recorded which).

DNA for the CDR3: TGTGCCAGCAGCGTAGACCCTACTAGTTTTGAACAGTTCTTC. Translating gives CASSVDPTSFEQFF. The chain has TRBV9 and TRBJ2-1, with D tentatively TRBD2 (5 bases). Germline V gene lookup returns CDR1 SGDLS and CDR2 YYNGEE. The CDR3 runs 14 residues. Trimming left V 0 bases short and J 13 bases short, with 17 bases between.